The next 12 T cell receptor beta chains were all read from a single sample in a study of shared clonotypes between healthy human individuals. TCRdb's table, derived via immunoSEQ multiplex PCR, lists solely in-frame clones and lacks some. This table holds 2 million to 2.5 million clones, over 90% found once. Sequenced material: naive CD4+ T cells from PBMCs. Described subset: CD45RA+ positively selected. The receptors here all came from a young man in good health. Some clones in this sample may be carry-over from other donors' samples.

This chain connects TRBV5-4 to TRBJ1-2, with D possibly TRBD1 on 5 matching bases. The germline V gene has CDR1 SGHNT and CDR2 YYREEE (reference sequence). V lost 0 bases and J 7 bases, leaving 10 bases between the germline ends. This CDR3 spans 13 amino acids. The CDR3 is CASSLEGFSGYTF. The CDR3 region has the DNA TGTGCCAGCAGCTTGGAGGGGTTCAGTGGCTACACCTTC. Full variable domain (missing parts from reference TRBV5-4 and TRBJ1-2): ETGVTQSPTHLIKTRGQQVTLRCSSQSGHNTVSWYQQALGQGPQFIFQYYREEENGRGNFPPRFSGLQFPNYSSELNVNALELDDSALYLCASSLEGFSGYTFGSGTRLTVV.

The sample holds one count of this clone. A read error may account for a junction end that differs from germline. The chain is built from TRBV28 and TRBJ1-5; D call uncertain. The CDR3 runs 13 residues. Germline V gene sequence: CDR1 MDHEN, CDR2 SYDVKM. The CDR3: CAGSLRLTAPQHF. CDR3 bases: TGTGCCGGCAGTTTGCGCCTGACGGCGCCCCAGCATTTT.

This chain joins TRBV13 and TRBJ1-2, with no clear D. Germline CDR1 PRHDT, CDR2 FYEKMQ (reference sequence). V dropped 2 bases and J dropped 2 bases, with 6 bases sitting between them. The CDR3 totals 13 residues. The CDR3 region is CASSLPGNYGYTF. For the CDR3, the DNA is TGTGCCAGCAGCTTACCGGGGAACTATGGCTACACCTTC.

This chain joins TRBV5-5 and TRBJ1-5; TRBD1 might be the D (5 bases). The CDR3 consists of 13 residues. Trimming removed 2 bases at V and 4 bases at J, with 7 bases between. Germline-derived CDR1 and CDR2 are SGHKS and YYEKEE (reference sequence). CDR3 protein: CASSFGGNQPQHF. The CDR3 DNA reads TGTGCCAGCAGCTTCGGGGGTAATCAGCCCCAGCATTTT.

CDR3 residues: CASSTILRTAANTEAFF. The CDR3 DNA follows: TGTGCCAGCAGCACGATCCTCAGGACAGCGGCCAACACTGAAGCTTTCTTT. The chain uses TRBV27 and TRBJ1-1; tentative D call: TRBD1 (6 bases). The germline V gene encodes CDR1 MNHEY and CDR2 SMNVEV (reference sequence). The CDR3 is 17 residues long. Trimming cost V 6 bases and J 2 bases, with 22 bases left between them.

This clone showed up just once. The rearrangement uses TRBV7-8 and TRBJ2-5, with unresolved D. Germline values: CDR1 SGHVS, CDR2 FQNEAQ. V lost 1 base to trimming and J lost 5 bases, with 5 bases between them. The CDR3 runs to 12 residues. The CDR3 DNA is TGTGCCAGCAGCTTAGTTACCGAGACCCAGTACTTC. Its translation is CASSLVTETQYF.

This sequence joins TRBV20-1 and TRBJ2-1; no clear D gene. Germline CDR1 and CDR2: DFQATT and SNEGSKA (reference sequence). This CDR3 comprises 11 residues. Deletions cut 6 bases from V and 6 bases from J, with 9 bases between. The CDR3 is CSAPVRNEQFF. The CDR3 DNA follows: TGCAGTGCCCCGGTACGCAATGAGCAGTTCTTC.

The chain recombines TRBV6-1 with TRBJ2-2; TRBD1 agrees at 10 bases. J gave up 4 bases and V 2 bases, and 4 bases lay outside the gene matches. Germline V gives CDR1 MNHNS, CDR2 SASEGT. This CDR3 has 16 residues. The CDR3 sequence: CASSERWDRGTGELFF. The CDR3 DNA reads as TGTGCCAGCAGTGAAAGATGGGACAGGGGCACCGGGGAGCTGTTTTTT.

In regard to this clone: The sample contains more than one DNA sequence encoding this CDR3. This chain joins TRBV29-1 and TRBJ2-3; D is unclear. V was shortened by 3 bases and J by 1 base, with 5 bases between the two germline ends. Germline V gene sequence: CDR1 SQVTM, CDR2 ANQGSEA. The CDR3 consists of 12 residues. CDR3 DNA: TGCAGCGTTGATGCAGGCACAGATACGCAGTATTTT. Protein product: CSVDAGTDTQYF.

The gene calls are TRBV5-1 and TRBJ2-1; 12 bases map to TRBD2. Germline V lookup: CDR1 SGHRS, CDR2 YFSETQ. The CDR3 is 17 residues long. V was pared by 4 bases and J by 8 bases, with 13 bases of the junction left unmatched. The CDR3 sequence is CASSPTPSGRVLDEQFF. The CDR3 DNA is TGCGCCAGCAGCCCAACCCCTAGCGGGAGGGTTCTAGATGAGCAGTTCTTC.

Notes on this clone: Other DNA sequences from this sample encode an identical CDR3 as well. The chain links TRBV20-1 to TRBJ1-1; D is ambiguous. CDR3 length equals 11 residues. V lost 5 bases and J 0 bases, leaving 4 bases between the germline ends. Per the germline V gene, CDR1 is DFQATT and CDR2 is SNEGSKA (reference sequence). For the CDR3, the DNA is TGCAGTGCTCGGGTGAACACTGAAGCTTTCTTT. Translation gives CSARVNTEAFF.

With regard to this clone: Other DNA sequences within the sample encode an identical CDR3. V usage is TRBV11-3 and J usage is TRBJ2-1; D might be TRBD2 (5 bases). CDR1 and CDR2 (germline): SGHNT, YENEEA. CDR3 length: 11 residues. With 5 bases removed from V and 7 bases from J, the gap between germline ends came to 6 bases. The CDR3, as DNA: TGTGCCAGCAGCCGGGGAAATGAGCAGTTCTTC. It specifies CASSRGNEQFF.